The rows below give T cell receptor beta chains drawn from one sample of a study of T cell repertoires in cytomegalovirus infection. TCRdb re-derived calls from the reads in MiXCR, one entry per CDR3 protein. The sample contains over 450,000 distinct CDR3 sequences, about 10% of which appear only once. The sequenced sample consisted of PBMCs. These receptors were taken from a human donor in good health (CMV status not recorded). Some clones in this sample may be carry-over from other donors' samples. The CDR3 runs from the conserved cysteine through the conserved F or W. The order of the fields is V gene, D gene, J gene, clone size, CDR3 protein, CDR3 DNA. The D gene is left open where the match is weak. Only part of the rows carry a size: once, few, many, or a class if the clone is expanded.

TRBV7-2,-,TRBJ2-5,many,CASSLSGTSQETQYF,TGTGCCAGCAGCTTATCAGGGACTTCCCAAGAGACCCAGTACTTC
TRBV3-1,-,TRBJ2-1,-,CASSQDRNNEQFF,TGTGCCAGCAGCCAAGATCGTAACAATGAGCAGTTCTTC
TRBV7-3,-,TRBJ1-1,many,CASSPDNGLEAFF,TGTGCCAGCAGCCCGGACAATGGGCTCGAAGCTTTCTTT
TRBV2,TRBD2,TRBJ2-3,few,CASMIPGLAADTQYF,TGTGCCAGCATGATTCCGGGACTAGCGGCAGATACGCAGTATTTT
TRBV12-3/TRBV12-4,-,TRBJ2-2,many,CASSPLVNTGELFF,TGTGCCAGCAGTCCCCTAGTGAACACCGGGGAGCTGTTTTTT
TRBV11-2,-,TRBJ2-5,many,CASERGGGGETQYF,TGTGCCAGCGAGAGAGGGGGAGGCGGAGAGACCCAGTACTTC
TRBV12-3/TRBV12-4,-,TRBJ1-5,-,CASSSGTAVLPQHF,TGTGCCAGCAGTTCGGGGACCGCCGTATTGCCCCAGCATTTT
TRBV2,-,TRBJ2-5,few,CASSTDRPETQYF,TGTGCCAGCAGTACGGACAGACCGGAGACCCAGTACTTC
TRBV19,-,TRBJ2-6,few,CASSIVTGNGLPSGANVLTF,TGTGCCAGTAGTATAGTCACCGGGAACGGACTCCCCTCTGGGGCCAACGTCCTGACTTTC
TRBV18,TRBD2,TRBJ2-7,-,CASSPSHWRGGSYEQYF,TGTGCCAGCTCACCTTCCCACTGGCGGGGGGGGTCCTACGAGCAGTACTTC
TRBV12-3/TRBV12-4,-,TRBJ1-5,-,CASSTTNSNQPQHF,TGTGCCAGCAGTACGACAAATAGCAATCAGCCCCAGCATTTT
TRBV20-1,-,TRBJ2-3,few,CSARVGARRDTQYF,TGCAGTGCTAGAGTCGGGGCCCGCCGGGATACGCAGTATTTT
TRBV6-1,-,TRBJ1-6,many,CASSDRVNSPLHF,TGTGCCAGCAGTGACAGAGTTAATTCACCCCTCCACTTT
TRBV7-8,-,TRBJ1-1,many,CASSSARFSNTEAFF,TGTGCCAGCAGCTCAGCGCGCTTCTCGAACACTGAAGCTTTCTTT
TRBV11-1,TRBD2,TRBJ2-3,many,CASSHMGRGVDTQYF,TGTGCCAGCAGCCACATGGGGCGGGGGGTAGATACGCAGTATTTT
TRBV12-3/TRBV12-4,-,TRBJ1-1,many,CASSGNAEAFF,TGTGCCAGCAGTGGGAACGCTGAAGCTTTCTTT
TRBV12-3/TRBV12-4,-,TRBJ1-2,many,CASTLTGYGYTF,TGTGCCAGCACCTTAACGGGCTATGGCTACACCTTC
TRBV6-1,TRBD1,TRBJ2-1,many,CASSEALPGGYNEQFF,TGTGCCAGCAGTGAAGCGCTGCCAGGGGGCTACAATGAGCAGTTCTTC
TRBV29-1,-,TRBJ2-1,few,CSASHNEQFF,TGCAGCGCTTCCCACAATGAGCAGTTCTTC
TRBV11-1,-,TRBJ1-1,many,CASSSGSFIAFF,TGTGCCAGCAGCTCAGGGAGTTTTATAGCTTTCTTT
TRBV4-1,-,TRBJ2-2,many,CASSQYSPTGELFF,TGCGCCAGCAGCCAATACAGTCCCACCGGGGAGCTGTTTTTT
TRBV30,-,TRBJ1-4,-,CAWSPSHRANEKLFF,TGTGCCTGGAGTCCCTCGCACCGAGCTAATGAAAAACTGTTTTTT
TRBV20-1,-,TRBJ1-2,-,CSARDPQGRNYGYTF,TGCAGTGCTAGAGATCCCCAGGGGCGGAACTATGGCTACACCTTC
TRBV28,-,TRBJ2-5,few,CASSFLADDQETQYF,TGTGCCAGCAGTTTCCTAGCAGACGATCAAGAGACCCAGTACTTC
TRBV12-3/TRBV12-4,TRBD1,TRBJ1-4,many,CASSLTGESATNEKLFF,TGTGCCAGCAGTTTGACAGGGGAGTCGGCAACTAATGAAAAACTGTTTTTT
TRBV6-5,TRBD1,TRBJ2-5,-,CASSYGTGLGTQYF,TGTGCCAGCAGTTACGGGACAGGGTTAGGGACCCAGTACTTC
TRBV12-3/TRBV12-4,-,TRBJ2-3,many,CASSSRPGHGTDTQYF,TGTGCCAGCAGCTCACGACCGGGACACGGCACAGATACGCAGTATTTT
TRBV9,TRBD1,TRBJ2-3,-,CASSGGQGADTQYF,TGTGCCAGCAGCGGCGGACAGGGTGCAGATACGCAGTATTTT
TRBV14,TRBD2,TRBJ2-2,many,CASSQGRERYTGELFF,TGTGCCAGCAGCCAAGGGCGGGAGCGCTACACCGGGGAGCTGTTTTTT
TRBV12-3/TRBV12-4,TRBD1,TRBJ1-3,many,CASSSTGAGNTIYF,TGTGCCAGCAGTTCAACAGGGGCTGGAAACACCATATATTTT
TRBV20-1,-,TRBJ2-3,many,CSGRWRGTDTQYF,TGCAGCGGGAGATGGAGGGGCACAGATACGCAGTATTTT
TRBV7-9,-,TRBJ1-5,many,CASSLTGPGNQPQHF,TGTGCCAGCAGCTTGACAGGTCCTGGCAATCAGCCCCAGCATTTT
TRBV14,-,TRBJ1-6,many,CASSQDWRAGHRSPLHF,TGTGCCAGCAGCCAAGATTGGAGGGCAGGGCATCGTTCACCCCTCCACTTT
TRBV5-6,TRBD1,TRBJ2-5,many,CASSSTGGQETQYF,TGTGCCAGCAGCTCCACAGGGGGCCAAGAGACCCAGTACTTC
TRBV12-3/TRBV12-4,TRBD1,TRBJ2-5,many,CASRRTGARQETQYF,TGTGCCAGCAGAAGGACAGGGGCTCGGCAAGAGACCCAGTACTTC
TRBV12-3/TRBV12-4,-,TRBJ1-2,few,CASSRGSRGGYGYTF,TGTGCCAGCAGTCGGGGGTCGAGGGGAGGTTATGGCTACACCTTC
TRBV7-2,TRBD2,TRBJ2-2,many,CASSAAGGRTGELFF,TGTGCCAGCAGCGCAGCGGGGGGGAGGACCGGGGAGCTGTTTTTT